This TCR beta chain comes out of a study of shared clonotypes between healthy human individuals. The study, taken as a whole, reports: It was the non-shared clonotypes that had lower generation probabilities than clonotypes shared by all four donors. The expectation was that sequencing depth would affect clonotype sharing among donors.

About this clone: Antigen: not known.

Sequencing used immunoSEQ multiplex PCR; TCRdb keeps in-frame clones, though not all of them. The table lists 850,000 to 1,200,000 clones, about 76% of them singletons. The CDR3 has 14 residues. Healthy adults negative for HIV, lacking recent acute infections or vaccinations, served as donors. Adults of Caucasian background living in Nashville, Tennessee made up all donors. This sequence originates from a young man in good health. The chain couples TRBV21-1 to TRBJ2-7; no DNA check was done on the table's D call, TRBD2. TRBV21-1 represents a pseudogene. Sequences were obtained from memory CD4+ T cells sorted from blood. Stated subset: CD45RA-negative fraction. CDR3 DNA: TGTGCCATCTCCGGAGGGACCCTCTCCTACGAGCAGTACTTC. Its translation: CAISGGTLSYEQYF.